This TCR beta chain was sequenced for a study of blood T cell repertoires in COVID-19. As for the study in general: Spain, Italy and the United States supplied samples that represented acute and convalescent COVID-19.

Trimming removed 7 bases from V and 3 bases from J, with 7 bases in between. Germline V gives CDR1 MGHDK, CDR2 SYGVNS. The CDR3 runs 12 residues. The data were produced by immunoSEQ multiplex PCR, yet TCRdb's version contains in-frame clones alone and is incomplete. This table holds 45,000 to 55,000 clones, about nine tenths found once. Source material: peripheral blood. The clonotype was recovered from a woman aged 40 to 50 with active COVID-19. The V gene is TRBV25-1, the J gene TRBJ1-3, with unresolved D. CDR3 protein: CASTEGGNTIYF. The CDR3 DNA follows: TGTGCCAGCACGGAGGGTGGAAACACCATATATTTT. Full variable domain (rest looked up from reference TRBV25-1 and TRBJ1-3): EADIYQTPRYLVIGTGKKITLECSQTMGHDKMYWYQQDPGMELHLIHYSYGVNSTEKGDLSSESTVSRIRTEHFPLTLESARPSHTSQYLCASTEGGNTIYFGEGSWLTVV.